Many counts were recorded for the clone carrying this T cell receptor beta chain. Its antigen is not identified. Isolating PBMCs gave at least 7 million of these cells per sample. This record comes from a study of blood T cells in healthy people across ages. Next came a second PCR, run for 7 to 11 cycles, which used a sample-barcoded 5' primer along with a J-beta primer mix. In TCRdb, the 5' RACE reads were re-called with MiXCR into one record per CDR3 protein. Among about 700,000 distinct CDR3 sequences listed, about 30% were seen once. Study results and limitations: TCR beta diversity, measured per million T cells, fell in a roughly linear way with age. Expanded clonotype changes were possibly confounded by unknown donor CMV status. Correlation between TCR beta diversity and naive T cell percentage was strong.

Sequences were obtained from blood. The sequence was collected from a woman older than 75 in good health.

The CDR3 reads CASSYSGQVGDTQYF. The CDR3 bases are TGTGCCAGCAGTTACTCGGGACAGGTAGGAGATACGCAGTATTTT. The V gene is TRBV6-6, the J gene TRBJ2-3; TRBD1 matches 8 bases. The CDR3 runs to 15 residues. CDR1 and CDR2 (germline): MNHNY, SVGAGI (reference sequence). Losses at the gene ends were 0 bases for V and 5 bases for J; bases not matched to a gene: 4.